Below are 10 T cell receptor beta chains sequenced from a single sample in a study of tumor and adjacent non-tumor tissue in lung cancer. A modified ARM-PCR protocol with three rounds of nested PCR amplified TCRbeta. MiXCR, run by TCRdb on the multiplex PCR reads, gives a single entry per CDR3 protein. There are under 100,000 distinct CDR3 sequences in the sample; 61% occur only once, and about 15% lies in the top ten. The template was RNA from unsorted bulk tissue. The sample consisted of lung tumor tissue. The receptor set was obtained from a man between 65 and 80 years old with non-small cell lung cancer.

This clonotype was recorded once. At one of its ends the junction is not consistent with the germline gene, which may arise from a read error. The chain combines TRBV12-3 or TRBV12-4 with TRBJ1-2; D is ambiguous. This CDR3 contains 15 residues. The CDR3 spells CARSFPIRANYGYTF. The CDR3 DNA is TGTGCCCGCAGTTTCCCGATACGAGCTAACTATGGCTACACCTTC.

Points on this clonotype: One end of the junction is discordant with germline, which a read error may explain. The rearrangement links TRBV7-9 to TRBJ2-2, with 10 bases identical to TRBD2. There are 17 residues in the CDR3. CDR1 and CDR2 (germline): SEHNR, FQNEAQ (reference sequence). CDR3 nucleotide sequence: TGTGCCAGCAGCCTTGGCCTAGCGGGAGTCAGAACCGAGGAGCTGTTTTTT. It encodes CASSLGLAGVRTEELFF.

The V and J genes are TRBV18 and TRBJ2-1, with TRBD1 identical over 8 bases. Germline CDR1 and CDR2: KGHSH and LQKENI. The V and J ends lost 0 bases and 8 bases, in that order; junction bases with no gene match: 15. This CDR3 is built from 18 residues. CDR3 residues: CASSPPWQGFQGAYEQFF. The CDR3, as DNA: TGTGCCAGCTCACCACCGTGGCAGGGTTTCCAGGGGGCATATGAGCAGTTCTTC.

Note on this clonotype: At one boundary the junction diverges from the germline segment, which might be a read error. The CDR3 sequence: CASGYLGQGAETGELFF. DNA of the CDR3: TGTGCCAGCGGTTACTTGGGACAGGGGGCCGAGACCGGGGAGCTGTTTTTT. The chain carries TRBV6-5 and TRBJ2-2, with 12 bases matching TRBD1. CDR1 is MNHEY, CDR2 SVGAGI, per germline. The CDR3 is 17 amino acids.

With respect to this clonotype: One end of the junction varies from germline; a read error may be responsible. CDR3 protein: CASSQGGRGSPHHF. The CDR3 DNA follows: TGCGCAAGCAGCCAAGGGGGTCGGGGTTCACCCCACCACTTT. This chain joins TRBV4-1 and TRBJ1-6, with D perhaps matching TRBD1 (6 bases). Germline V gene data show CDR1 as MGHRA and CDR2 as YSYEKL. The CDR3 spans 14 residues.

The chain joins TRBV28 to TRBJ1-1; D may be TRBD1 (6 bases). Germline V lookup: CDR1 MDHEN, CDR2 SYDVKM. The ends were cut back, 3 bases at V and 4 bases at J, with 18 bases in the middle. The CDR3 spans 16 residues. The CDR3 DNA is TGTGCCAGCAGTTTCGATCGGGGGCCCGGAGGCACTGAAGCTTTCTTT. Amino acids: CASSFDRGPGGTEAFF.

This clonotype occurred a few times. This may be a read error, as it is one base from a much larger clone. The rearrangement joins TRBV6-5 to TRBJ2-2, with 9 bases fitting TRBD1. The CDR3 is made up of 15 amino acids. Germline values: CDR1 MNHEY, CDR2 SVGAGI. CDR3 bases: TGTGTCAGCAGTGCCCTGACAGGGGGCACCGGGGAGCTGTTTTTT. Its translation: CVSSALTGGTGELFF.

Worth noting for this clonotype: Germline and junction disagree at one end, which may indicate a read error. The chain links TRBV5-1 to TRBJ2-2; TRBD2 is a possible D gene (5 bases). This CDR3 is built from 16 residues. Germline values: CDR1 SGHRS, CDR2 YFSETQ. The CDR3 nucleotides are TGCGCCAGCAGGGAGAACCCGGGATTTAGAGACGGGGAGCTATTTTTT. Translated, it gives CASRENPGFRDGELFF.

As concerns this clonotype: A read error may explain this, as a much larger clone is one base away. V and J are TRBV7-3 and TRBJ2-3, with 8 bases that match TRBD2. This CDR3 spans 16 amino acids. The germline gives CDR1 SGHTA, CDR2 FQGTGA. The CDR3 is CASTLMRAGAGDTQYF. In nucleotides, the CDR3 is TGTGCCAGCACCTTAATGCGAGCGGGGGCGGGGGATACGCAGTATTTT.

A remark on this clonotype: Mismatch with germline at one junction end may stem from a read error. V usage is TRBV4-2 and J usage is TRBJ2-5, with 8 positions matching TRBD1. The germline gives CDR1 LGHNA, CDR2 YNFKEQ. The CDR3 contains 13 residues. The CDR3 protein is CASGLRGRETQYF. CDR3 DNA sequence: TGTGCCAGCGGCCTCAGGGGGCGAGAGACCCAGTACTTT.